Following are 25 T cell receptor beta chains from one sample sequenced in a study of OX40 agonist ivuxolimab in advanced cancers. TCRdb's table, derived via immunoSEQ multiplex PCR, lists solely in-frame clones and lacks some. Of tens of thousands of clones listed, more than 70% are singletons. Specimen: CD4+ or CD8+ T cells sorted from blood, collected in a trial of the OX40 agonist ivuxolimab. The receptor source for this set is an adult with an advanced solid tumor such as melanoma, head and neck, liver or kidney cancer.

V and J are TRBV15 and TRBJ2-7; D not resolved. V was trimmed by 0 bases and J by 4 bases, leaving 7 bases between them. The CDR3 has 13 amino acids. Germline CDR1 is LNHNV and CDR2 is YYDKDF (reference sequence). The CDR3 DNA follows: TGTGCCACCAGCAGAGATTCACCGTACGAGCAGTACTTC. It specifies CATSRDSPYEQYF.

This sequence joins TRBV2 and TRBJ1-4; weak D call: TRBD1 (6 bases). The germline CDR1 and CDR2 sequences are SNHLY and FYNNEI. V dropped 4 bases and J dropped 0 bases, with 18 bases sitting between them. The length of the CDR3 is 18 residues. CDR3 sequence reads: CASSGGQDPLPTNEKLFF. DNA for the CDR3: TGTGCCAGCAGTGGGGGGCAGGACCCATTGCCAACTAATGAAAAACTGTTTTTT.

The rearrangement joins TRBV18 to TRBJ2-7; 11 bases fit TRBD2. CDR1 is KGHSH, CDR2 LQKENI, per germline. V trimming: 1 base; J trimming: 6 bases; junction bases outside the gene matches: 8. The length of the CDR3 is 16 residues. As DNA, the CDR3 is TGTGCCAGCTCACCACTAGCGGGAGGGCGTCGGGGCGAGCAGTACTTC. This encodes CASSPLAGGRRGEQYF.

The J gene is TRBJ1-1, the V gene TRBV6-5; D unresolved. Trimming cost V 5 bases and J 5 bases, with 12 bases left between them. The CDR3 is 13 residues long. Germline V gene data show CDR1 as MNHEY and CDR2 as SVGAGI. The CDR3 sequence is CASSRRLGTEAFF. The CDR3 DNA reads TGTGCCAGCAGTCGACGTCTGGGGACTGAAGCTTTCTTT.

The CDR3 region is CASSLGTLGNNQPQHF. In DNA, the CDR3 is TGTGCCAGCAGCTTGGGAACACTGGGGAACAATCAGCCCCAGCATTTT. This sequence joins TRBV5-5 and TRBJ1-5; D is unresolved. Germline assignment: CDR1 SGHKS and CDR2 YYEKEE (reference sequence). This CDR3 spans 16 amino acids. V was shortened by 0 bases and J by 3 bases, with 13 bases between the two germline ends.

V is TRBV2 and J is TRBJ1-2; possible D gene TRBD1, 6 bases. Germline V gene lookup returns CDR1 SNHLY and CDR2 FYNNEI. The CDR3 length is 13 residues. With 6 bases removed from V and 2 bases from J, the gap between germline ends came to 10 bases. CDR3 sequence reads: CASSLTGNYGYTF. In DNA form, the CDR3 reads TGTGCCAGCAGCCTCACAGGGAACTATGGCTACACCTTC. Supplemented by reference TRBV2 and TRBJ1-2, the full variable domain reads EPEVTQTPSHQVTQMGQEVILRCVPISNHLYFYWYRQILGQKVEFLVSFYNNEISEKSEIFDDQFSVERPDGSNFTLKIRSTKLEDSAMYFCASSLTGNYGYTFGSGTRLTVV.

V usage is TRBV19 and J usage is TRBJ1-5; 10 positions agree with TRBD1. The CDR3 is made up of 15 amino acids. Germline V gene lookup returns CDR1 LNHDA and CDR2 SQIVND (reference sequence). J lost 11 bases, V lost 3 bases, and 10 bases had no gene match. CDR3 sequence: CASSMGQGFGVAQHF. Here the CDR3 DNA reads TGTGCCAGTAGTATGGGACAGGGGTTCGGTGTGGCCCAGCATTTT. The full variable domain, completed using reference TRBV19 and TRBJ1-5, is DGGITQSPKYLFRKEGQNVTLSCEQNLNHDAMYWYRQDPGQGLRLIYYSQIVNDFQKGDIAEGYSVSREKKESFPLTVTSAQKNPTAFYLCASSMGQGFGVAQHFGDGTRLSIL.

The V call is TRBV18, the J call TRBJ1-3, with unresolved D. The CDR3 is 15 residues long. Germline V CDR1 and CDR2: KGHSH, LQKENI. Trimming took off 3 bases at V and 0 bases at J, with 9 bases between the two ends. CDR3 in DNA: TGTGCCAGCTCACCTCGGACGGTCTCTGGAAACACCATATATTTT. It encodes CASSPRTVSGNTIYF.

The chain carries TRBV14 and TRBJ2-2, with D tentatively TRBD2 (5 bases). Between the trimmed V and J ends, which lost 5 bases and 8 bases, there was a span of 9 bases. The CDR3 sequence is 12 residues long. CDR1 and CDR2 from the germline V gene are SGHDN and FVKESK. For the CDR3, the DNA is TGTGCCAGCAGCTGGACTTTGGGGGAGCTGTTTTTT. It yields the protein CASSWTLGELFF.

The chain carries TRBV21-1 and TRBJ2-4; TRBD2, the table's D call, lacks a check against the DNA. TRBV21-1 is assigned pseudogene status. This CDR3 is built from 23 residues. CDR3 nucleotides: TGTGCCAGCAGCAAACGCGAGGCTAGCGGGGGGCTCACTACGTTTTTAGCCAAAAACATTCAGTACTTC. Residues: CASSKREASGGLTTFLAKNIQYF.

The chain is built from TRBV12-5 and TRBJ2-5; D might be TRBD2 (6 bases). The assigned J gene may be wrong: the sequence end matches TRBJ2-7 better. The CDR3 covers 13 residues. In germline, CDR1 is LGHNT, CDR2 FRNRAP. CDR3 bases: TGTGCTAGTGGTTTGTCCGGGAGAGACGAGCAGTACTTC. Translated, it gives CASGLSGRDEQYF.

This chain joins TRBV11-1 and TRBJ2-1, with 8 bases that match TRBD2. The trim removed 2 bases at V and 5 bases at J, leaving 8 bases unmatched. This CDR3 is built from 16 residues. The V gene's germline CDR1 is SGHAT and CDR2 FQDESV (reference sequence). The CDR3 loop reads CASSLRLAGFNNEQFF. For the CDR3, the DNA is TGTGCCAGCAGCTTACGTCTAGCGGGCTTTAACAATGAGCAGTTCTTC.

The chain has TRBV6-1 and TRBJ1-2; no clear D. The germline V and J ends were trimmed by 3 bases and 4 bases, with 15 bases remaining between them. The CDR3 covers 15 residues. Germline CDR1 reads MNHNS; CDR2 reads SASEGT. The CDR3 spells CASSERRLNLYGYTF. The CDR3 nucleotides are TGTGCCAGCAGTGAGAGACGACTTAATCTCTATGGCTACACCTTC.

As DNA, the CDR3 is TGCGCCAGCAGCTTGCGCGGGGGGGAGACCCAGTACTTC. This sequence encodes CASSLRGGETQYF. The chain employs TRBV5-1 and TRBJ2-5; 8 bases match TRBD2. The CDR3 length is 13 residues. V trimming: 1 base; J trimming: 5 bases; junction bases outside the gene matches: 1. Germline assignment: CDR1 SGHRS and CDR2 YFSETQ.

V usage is TRBV10-2 and J usage is TRBJ2-2; D possibly corresponds to TRBD2 (5 bases). V lost 5 bases and J 5 bases, leaving 15 bases between the germline ends. CDR3 length: 15 amino acids. The germline V gene encodes CDR1 WSHSY and CDR2 SAAADI. The CDR3 nucleotides read TGCGCCAGCAGTCTCGGGATTCAAGGTACCGGGGAGCTGTTTTTT. This sequence encodes CASSLGIQGTGELFF.

V is TRBV7-2 and J is TRBJ2-7, with 13 bases matching TRBD2. The CDR3 runs 17 residues. V was pared by 1 base and J by 2 bases, with 5 bases of the junction left unmatched. Per germline, CDR1 SGHTA and CDR2 FQGNSA. CDR3 region: CASSLGGTSGVTYEQYF. The DNA for the CDR3 is TGTGCCAGCAGCTTAGGGGGGACTAGCGGGGTTACCTACGAGCAGTACTTC.

This clone has only one observation. The chain carries TRBV4-3 and TRBJ1-1, with D perhaps TRBD1 (6 bases). CDR1 and CDR2 from the germline V gene are LGHNA and YSLEER. Deletions cut 4 bases from V and 3 bases from J, with 18 bases between. The CDR3 consists of 16 residues. CDR3 sequence (DNA): TGCGCCAGCAGCCTAAAGAACTTCGGGGGCTACACTGAAGCTTTCTTT. Translated: CASSLKNFGGYTEAFF.

This chain uses TRBV18 with TRBJ1-1; 9 nucleotides line up with TRBD1. CDR3 length: 15 amino acids. The V and J ends lost 5 bases and 1 base, in that order; junction bases with no gene match: 5. Germline CDR1 KGHSH, CDR2 LQKENI. The CDR3 region has the DNA TGTGCCAGCTCAACTCACAGGGGGCGGAACACTGAAGCTTTCTTT. Amino acids: CASSTHRGRNTEAFF.

CDR3 protein: CASSLWDRGPGELFF. The CDR3 DNA reads TGTGCCAGCAGCTTGTGGGACAGGGGTCCCGGGGAGCTGTTTTTT. The rearrangement uses TRBV11-3 and TRBJ2-2, with 10 bases fitting TRBD1. J was trimmed by 6 bases and V by 3 bases; bases with no gene match: 4. Germline loops: CDR1 SGHNT, CDR2 YENEEA. There are 15 residues in the CDR3.

Here the CDR3 reads CASSLRQFMNTEAFF. The CDR3 DNA reads as TGTGCCAGCAGTTTAAGACAGTTCATGAACACTGAAGCTTTCTTT. V and J are TRBV28 and TRBJ1-1, with D tentatively TRBD1 (5 bases). The CDR3 is 15 amino acids. Germline assignment: CDR1 MDHEN and CDR2 SYDVKM. Trimming removed 2 bases from V and 0 bases from J, with 10 bases in between.

This clone was picked up a small number of times. The rearrangement links TRBV11-2 to TRBJ1-1; TRBD1 might be the D (5 bases). The germline gives CDR1 SGHAT, CDR2 FQNNGV. The ends were cut back, 0 bases at V and 3 bases at J, with 8 bases in the middle. The CDR3 runs to 14 residues. The CDR3 DNA reads as TGTGCCAGCAGCTTAGATGGGGGGGACACTGAAGCTTTCTTT. Its protein product is CASSLDGGDTEAFF.

V gene TRBV10-1 combines with J gene TRBJ2-5; unclear D gene. Germline V gives CDR1 WNHNN, CDR2 SYGVQD (reference sequence). CDR3 length: 13 residues. Trimming removed 2 bases at V and 2 bases at J, with 6 bases between. CDR3 coding DNA: TGCGCCAGCAGTGAGATACTACAAGAGACCCAGTACTTC. Translated, it gives CASSEILQETQYF.

The rearrangement joins TRBV5-4 to TRBJ1-1; 8 bases are a match to TRBD1. Per the germline V gene, CDR1 is SGHNT and CDR2 is YYREEE (reference sequence). The CDR3 loop spans 13 amino acids. Trimming removed 2 bases from V and 4 bases from J; junction bases left unmatched: 1. CDR3 region: CASSFDRGTEAFF. For the CDR3, the DNA is TGTGCCAGCAGCTTTGACAGGGGCACTGAAGCTTTCTTT.

V is TRBV5-1 and J is TRBJ1-1; tentatively, D is TRBD1 (5 bases). Germline CDR1 is SGHRS and CDR2 is YFSETQ. This CDR3 is 14 amino acids long. Between the trimmed V and J ends, which lost 4 bases and 6 bases, there was a span of 16 bases. CDR3 residues: CASSVTTGTAEAFF. The DNA of the CDR3 is TGCGCCAGCAGCGTGACTACCGGGACGGCTGAAGCTTTCTTT.

The J gene is TRBJ2-4, the V gene TRBV7-9; D remains unclear. The CDR3 totals 12 residues. CDR1 and CDR2 from the germline V gene are SEHNR and FQNEAQ (reference sequence). V was trimmed by 4 bases and J by 9 bases, leaving 10 bases between them. DNA for the CDR3: TGTGCCAGCAGCTACCACCTTGGCATTCAGTACTTC. Translating gives CASSYHLGIQYF.